This TCR beta chain comes out of a study of identical twins. Study results and limitations: Out-of-frame beta sequences exhibited a weaker degree of excess twin sharing.

Trimming removed 5 bases at V and 5 bases at J, with 18 bases between. Looked up from germline, CDR1 is DFQATT and CDR2 is SNEGSKA (reference sequence). The CDR3 is made up of 14 amino acids. TCRdb analysed the 5' RACE reads with MiXCR anew, one entry per CDR3 protein. Of 1,800,000 or so distinct CDR3 sequences detected, 32% appear once; the ten largest clones hold about 0.27%. Note on this clonotype: Its target is not known.

The source is a newborn girl in good health. The material sequenced was cord blood. This chain joins TRBV20-1 and TRBJ1-1; the D gene is possibly TRBD1 (6 bases). The CDR3 sequence is CSAGTYRARTEAFF. CDR3 nucleotides: TGCAGTGCTGGGACGTACAGGGCGAGGACTGAAGCTTTCTTT.